This T cell receptor (beta chain) was sequenced for a study of spatial heterogeneity in lung cancer. Documented time point: sample taken at primary tumor resection. Whole RNA from tumor, nontumor lung or frozen PBMC was sequenced unsorted. This clonotype occurred many times. Losses at the gene ends were 3 bases for V and 2 bases for J; bases not matched to a gene: 7. The germline gives CDR1 SGHAT, CDR2 FQNNGV. The CDR3 is 15 residues long. TCRdb analysed the 5' RACE reads with MiXCR anew, one entry per CDR3 protein. The sample includes about 53,000 distinct CDR3 sequences, under 7.5% of them seen just once.

The genes are TRBV11-2 and TRBJ2-7; 7 bases agree with TRBD1. This TCR came from a female donor with early-stage non-small cell lung cancer. Material: PBMCs, obtained at surgery. The CDR3 coding sequence is TGTGCCAGCAGCTTCCCCCGGACAGGCGCCTACGAGCAGTACTTC. Its protein is CASSFPRTGAYEQYF. Complete variable domain (other parts from reference TRBV11-2 and TRBJ2-7): EAGVAQSPRYKIIEKRQSVAFWCNPISGHATLYWYQQILGQGPKLLIQFQNNGVVDDSQLPKDRFSAERLKGVDSTLKIQPAKLEDSAVYLCASSFPRTGAYEQYFGPGTRLTVT.